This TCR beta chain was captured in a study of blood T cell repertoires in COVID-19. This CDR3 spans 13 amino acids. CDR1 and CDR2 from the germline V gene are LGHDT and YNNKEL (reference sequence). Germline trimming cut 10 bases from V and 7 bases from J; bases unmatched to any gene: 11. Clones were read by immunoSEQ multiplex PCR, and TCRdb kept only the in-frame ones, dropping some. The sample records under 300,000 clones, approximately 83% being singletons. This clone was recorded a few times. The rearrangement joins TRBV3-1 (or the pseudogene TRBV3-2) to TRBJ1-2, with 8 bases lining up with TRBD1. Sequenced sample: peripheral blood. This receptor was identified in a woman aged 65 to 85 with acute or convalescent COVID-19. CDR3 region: CATKQGAEIGYTF. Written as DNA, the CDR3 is TGTGCCACGAAGCAGGGGGCGGAGATTGGCTACACCTTC.